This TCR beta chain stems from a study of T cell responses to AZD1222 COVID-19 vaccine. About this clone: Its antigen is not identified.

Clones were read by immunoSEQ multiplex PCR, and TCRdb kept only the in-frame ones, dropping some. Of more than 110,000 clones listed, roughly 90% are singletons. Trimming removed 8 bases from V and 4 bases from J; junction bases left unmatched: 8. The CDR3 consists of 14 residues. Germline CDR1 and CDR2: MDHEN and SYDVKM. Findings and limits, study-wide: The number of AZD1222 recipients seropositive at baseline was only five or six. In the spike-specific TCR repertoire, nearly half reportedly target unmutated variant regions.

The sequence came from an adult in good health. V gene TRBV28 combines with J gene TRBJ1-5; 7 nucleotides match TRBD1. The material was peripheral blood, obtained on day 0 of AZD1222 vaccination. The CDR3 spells CASRFRDRNQPQHF. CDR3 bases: TGTGCCAGCCGATTCCGGGACAGAAATCAGCCCCAGCATTTT.